Presented here are 15 T cell receptor beta chains from one specimen sequenced in a study of blood T cell repertoires in COVID-19. Sequenced by immunoSEQ multiplex PCR; TCRdb stores in-frame clones only, minus some. The table records some 330,000 clones, roughly four fifths of them present only once. The sequencing sample was made of PBMCs or T cells enriched from blood (not recorded which). The receptors shown here come from a woman between 45 and 65 years old who had recovered from COVID-19.

The gene calls are TRBV19 and TRBJ1-1; the match to TRBD1 covers 7 bases. Germline CDR1 and CDR2: LNHDA and SQIVND (reference sequence). The CDR3 extends over 15 amino acids. The trim removed 4 bases at V and 5 bases at J, leaving 10 bases unmatched. DNA for the CDR3: TGTGCCAGTAGTAAACCCAGAACAGGGGAGACTGAAGCTTTCTTT. This encodes CASSKPRTGETEAFF. The whole variable domain, remainder taken from reference TRBV19 and TRBJ1-1, is DGGITQSPKYLFRKEGQNVTLSCEQNLNHDAMYWYRQDPGQGLRLIYYSQIVNDFQKGDIAEGYSVSREKKESFPLTVTSAQKNPTAFYLCASSKPRTGETEAFFGQGTRLTVV.

The rearrangement links TRBV29-1 to TRBJ1-1, with 8 bases fitting TRBD1. V shed 4 bases and J 3 bases; nucleotides not matched to a gene: 4. Germline V gene lookup returns CDR1 SQVTM and CDR2 ANQGSEA. The CDR3 is 13 amino acids. The CDR3 spells CSVVLQGDTEAFF. The CDR3 DNA reads TGCAGCGTTGTATTACAGGGGGACACTGAAGCTTTCTTT.

This sequence joins TRBV2 and TRBJ2-1, with TRBD1 matching over 8 bases. The CDR3 sequence is 13 residues long. V lost 7 bases and J lost 8; bases outside the gene matches: 7. Germline CDR1 and CDR2: SNHLY and FYNNEI. In DNA form, the CDR3 reads TGTGCCAGCATAACAGGGGGGATGGATGAGCAGTTCTTC. This codes for CASITGGMDEQFF. Filled out from reference TRBV2 and TRBJ2-1, the complete variable domain reads EPEVTQTPSHQVTQMGQEVILRCVPISNHLYFYWYRQILGQKVEFLVSFYNNEISEKSEIFDDQFSVERPDGSNFTLKIRSTKLEDSAMYFCASITGGMDEQFFGPGTRLTVL.

The chain joins TRBV19 to TRBJ1-1; 8 bases map to TRBD1. Germline V gene data show CDR1 as LNHDA and CDR2 as SQIVND (reference sequence). V was clipped by 3 bases and J by 0 bases; unmatched bases: 9. The CDR3 loop spans 17 amino acids. CDR3 in amino acids: CASSIWQGALLNTEAFF. CDR3 nucleotide sequence: TGTGCCAGTAGTATTTGGCAGGGGGCTCTTTTGAACACTGAAGCTTTCTTT.

The J gene is TRBJ2-4, the V gene TRBV19; 12 bases match TRBD1. Germline V CDR1 and CDR2: LNHDA, SQIVND (reference sequence). This CDR3 has 17 amino acids. Germline trimming cut 7 bases from V and 5 bases from J; bases unmatched to any gene: 12. DNA for the CDR3: TGTGCCAGTACCATTACCGGGACAGGGGGCGCTGAAAACATTCAGTACTTC. Protein sequence: CASTITGTGGAENIQYF.

This clone was seen only once. The chain recombines TRBV5-5 with TRBJ2-1; 7 bases fit TRBD1. This CDR3 has 15 residues. The germline V gene has CDR1 SGHKS and CDR2 YYEKEE (reference sequence). V shed 5 bases, J shed 4 bases, and the junction held 9 bases outside the gene matches. CDR3 residues: CASSLFEGAYNEQFF. CDR3 DNA: TGTGCCAGCAGTCTCTTTGAGGGGGCATACAATGAGCAGTTCTTC. The variable domain in full, with the rest retrieved from reference TRBV5-5 and TRBJ2-1, is DAGVTQSPTHLIKTRGQQVTLRCSPISGHKSVSWYQQVLGQGPQFIFQYYEKEERGRGNFPDRFSARQFPNYSSELNVNALLLGDSALYLCASSLFEGAYNEQFFGPGTRLTVL.

The chain couples TRBV18 to TRBJ1-2; D unclear. This CDR3 region has 13 residues. V lost 4 bases to trimming and J lost 1 base, with 7 bases between them. Germline lookup yields CDR1 KGHSH and CDR2 LQKENI. The CDR3 here is CASSLENNYGYTF. Here the CDR3 DNA reads TGTGCCAGCTCACTAGAAAATAACTATGGCTACACCTTC.

The chain is built from TRBV3-1 (or the pseudogene TRBV3-2) and TRBJ1-2; no firm D call. V dropped 0 bases and J dropped 10 bases, with 12 bases sitting between them. Germline V gives CDR1 LGHDT, CDR2 YNNKEL (reference sequence). CDR3 size: 13 residues. The CDR3 reads CASSQDAWSIYTF. In DNA form, the CDR3 reads TGTGCCAGCAGCCAAGATGCTTGGTCTATCTACACCTTC.

This chain connects TRBV5-4 to TRBJ2-3; 8 nucleotides line up with TRBD2. Per the germline V gene, CDR1 is SGHNT and CDR2 is YYREEE (reference sequence). V dropped 4 bases and J dropped 4; count of bases not matched to a gene: 8. The CDR3 length is 15 residues. The CDR3 DNA follows: TGTGCCAGCAGCGAGCCGGGGGGGGCGGCAGATACGCAGTATTTT. Its protein product is CASSEPGGAADTQYF.

The chain combines TRBV6-2 or TRBV6-3 with TRBJ1-2; TRBD1 is a possible D gene (6 bases). Germline CDR1 and CDR2: MNHEY and SVGEGT. Deletions cut 5 bases from V and 6 bases from J, with 19 bases between. CDR3 length equals 15 residues. The CDR3 is CASSTRNGQLNGYTF. The DNA of the CDR3 is TGTGCCAGCAGTACTCGAAACGGACAGCTGAATGGCTACACCTTC.

This clone has more than one count but fewer than ten. The gene calls are TRBV7-2 and TRBJ1-5, with 7 bases matching TRBD1. The junction had 13 bases not matched to a gene; V was cut back by 4 bases and J by 7 bases. CDR3 length: 16 residues. The germline gives CDR1 SGHTA, CDR2 FQGNSA. CDR3 residues: CASSSRRGQVYQPQHF. DNA for the CDR3: TGTGCCAGCAGCTCCCGCCGCGGACAGGTCTACCAGCCCCAGCATTTT.

The chain employs TRBV6-2 or TRBV6-3 and TRBJ2-1; 8 bases are shared with TRBD2. After removal of 4 bases from V and 7 bases from J, the junction contained 9 bases not matched to a gene. Germline CDR1 and CDR2: MNHEY and SVGEGT. The CDR3 length is 15 residues. CDR3 sequence reads: CASSSGGELINEQFF. The CDR3 DNA follows: TGTGCCAGCAGTTCCGGGGGGGAGCTTATAAATGAGCAGTTCTTC.

The V gene is TRBV11-2, the J gene TRBJ1-1; weak D call: TRBD1 (6 bases). Per germline, CDR1 SGHAT and CDR2 FQNNGV. With 8 bases removed from V and 0 bases from J, the gap between germline ends came to 13 bases. The CDR3 sequence is 14 residues long. The CDR3 DNA sequence: TGTGCCAGCGGGGGGGCGGATCTGAACACTGAAGCTTTCTTT. It encodes CASGGADLNTEAFF. Using reference TRBV11-2 and TRBJ1-1 for the parts outside the CDR3, the full variable domain is EAGVAQSPRYKIIEKRQSVAFWCNPISGHATLYWYQQILGQGPKLLIQFQNNGVVDDSQLPKDRFSAERLKGVDSTLKIQPAKLEDSAVYLCASGGADLNTEAFFGQGTRLTVV.

The chain is built from TRBV28 and TRBJ1-5; 10 bases map to TRBD1. V was clipped by 6 bases and J by 1 base; unmatched bases: 0. Germline V CDR1 and CDR2: MDHEN, SYDVKM. The CDR3 is 14 residues long. This CDR3 reads CASRDRGSNQPQHF. Here the CDR3 DNA reads TGTGCCAGCAGGGACAGGGGGAGCAATCAGCCCCAGCATTTT.

This chain joins TRBV11-2 and TRBJ1-2; a possible D gene is TRBD1 (6 bases). Germline CDR1 reads SGHAT; CDR2 reads FQNNGV. V was cut by 6 bases and J by 3 bases, with 11 bases left in between. The CDR3 has 13 residues. The CDR3 sequence: CASSLGGYYGYTF. The CDR3 bases are TGTGCCAGCAGTCTAGGGGGTTACTATGGCTACACCTTC.